The clone carrying this TCR beta chain was found many times. What it recognizes is unknown. This record comes from a study of Graves' ophthalmopathy and Graves' hyperthyroidism. Regarding the study as a whole: Prediction of ophthalmopathy progression reached 70.59% sensitivity and under 80% specificity.

RNA transcripts provided the template for amplifying TCR beta CDR3 regions. First-round RT-PCR used HTBI primers; second-round multiplex PCR followed. MiXCR, run by TCRdb on the multiplex PCR reads, gives a single entry per CDR3 protein. Of about 370,000 distinct CDR3 sequences detected, approximately 18% appear once; the ten largest clones hold roughly 2.3%. V was pared by 4 bases and J by 0 bases, with 7 bases between. CDR1 and CDR2 from the germline V gene are DFQATT and SNEGSKA (reference sequence). The CDR3 is 12 residues long. No progression to ophthalmopathy over 18 months defined stable hyperthyroidism. Aged 18 to 65, hyperthyroidism patients had been newly diagnosed, with under 2 months' duration. Serum thyroxine and TRAb, along with clinical symptoms, thyroid ultrasound and orbital computed tomography, were what diagnosis relied on.

The specimen sequenced was peripheral blood. The clonotype originates from an adult woman with stable Graves' hyperthyroidism. The V and J genes are TRBV20-1 and TRBJ2-7; no reliable D call. In DNA form, the CDR3 reads TGCAGTGCTACAGAGAGCTCCTACGAGCAGTACTTC. Translating it yields CSATESSYEQYF.